A selection of T cell receptor beta chains follows, all from one sample in a study of T-cell memory formation after mild COVID-19. TCRdb re-analysed the 5' RACE reads in MiXCR, keeping a single row per CDR3 protein. The table has under 450,000 distinct CDR3 sequences, 20% to 25% seen once; the top ten hold around 20%. The source material was PBMCs or a T cell subset sorted from them (not recorded which). These receptors came from a man aged 18 to 30 who had mild COVID-19 (a few samples of this study predate the infection). Cell type and time point are not known. Each CDR3 is given with its conserved first and last residue. D genes are given only for firm matches. Expanded clones are given a class, and other clones once, few, many or no size at all.

>TRBJ1-2|TRBV6-2/TRBV6-3|NA|NA
TGTGCCAGCAGTCCCACGGGGCGCTATGGCTACACCTTC
CASSPTGRYGYTF
>TRBJ1-6|TRBV7-9|NA|NA
TGTGCCAGCAGCTTAGAGGTTTCACCCCTCCACTTT
CASSLEVSPLHF
>TRBJ2-6|TRBV12-3/TRBV12-4|few|NA
TGTGCCAGCGGGCGGGGTGAGACTGGGGCCAACGTCCTGACTTTC
CASGRGETGANVLTF
>TRBJ2-5|TRBV7-3|NA|NA
TGTGCCAGCAGCTTAACCTCCACAACGGGGGAGACCCAGTACTTC
CASSLTSTTGETQYF
>TRBJ1-5|TRBV7-9|NA|TRBD1
TGTGCCAGCAGCCTGACAGGGGGCCCCAATCAGCCCCAGCATTTT
CASSLTGGPNQPQHF
>TRBJ1-6|TRBV5-1|many|NA
TGCGCCAGCAGGAGCAGGGGATCAAATTCACCCCTCCACTTT
CASRSRGSNSPLHF
>TRBJ2-5|TRBV5-1|few|NA
TGCGCCAGCAGCGACGGACAGACCTCCCAAGAGACCCAGTACTTC
CASSDGQTSQETQYF
>TRBJ1-2|TRBV7-2|NA|NA
TGTGCCAGCAGCTTTAGGCGTGATGGCTACACCTTC
CASSFRRDGYTF
>TRBJ1-1|TRBV20-1|NA|TRBD1
TGCAGTGCTAGAGCCGGGACAGTCAACACTGAAGCTTTCTTT
CSARAGTVNTEAFF
>TRBJ1-1|TRBV20-1|few|NA
TGCAGTGGGGGGGTGTACACTGAAGCTTTCTTT
CSGGVYTEAFF
>TRBJ1-6|TRBV14|few|NA
TGTGCCAGCAGCCAAGAGGCCCAGGGGCATTCACCCCTCCACTTT
CASSQEAQGHSPLHF
>TRBJ1-5|TRBV7-2|NA|NA
TGTGCCAGCGGCGCCACTGATCAGCCCCAGCATTTT
CASGATDQPQHF
>TRBJ2-1|TRBV4-3|NA|NA
TGCGCCAGCAGCCAAGTTGCCAGAAATGAGCAGTTCTTC
CASSQVARNEQFF
>TRBJ2-1|TRBV6-2/TRBV6-3|NA|NA
TGTGCCAGCAGTTACTCGATGGATACGGGGAGCTACAATGAGCAGTTCTTC
CASSYSMDTGSYNEQFF
>TRBJ2-7|TRBV30|few|NA
TGTGCCTGGAGTGCTTTCTACGAGCAGTACTTC
CAWSAFYEQYF
>TRBJ1-2|TRBV7-9|NA|NA
TGTGCCAGCAGCTTAGGCTTACACTCTAACTATGGCTACACCTTC
CASSLGLHSNYGYTF
>TRBJ2-4|TRBV6-1|NA|NA
TGTGCCAGCAGGACGGGGGGCGGCAACATTCAGTACTTC
CASRTGGGNIQYF
>TRBJ2-7|TRBV5-1|NA|NA
TGCGCCAGCAGCCGGTCTTCCCGGTCCTACGAGCAGTACTTC
CASSRSSRSYEQYF
>TRBJ2-7|TRBV6-1|few|NA
TGTGCCAGCAGTGATGTTTGGCTGAACTACGAGCAGTACTTC
CASSDVWLNYEQYF
>TRBJ1-6|TRBV7-9|few|NA
TGTGCCAGCAGCTTACGGGATTCACCCCTCCACTTT
CASSLRDSPLHF
>TRBJ1-4|TRBV10-3|NA|TRBD1
TGTGCCATCAGTGACCATAGGACAGGCGGTGAAAAACTGTTTTTT
CAISDHRTGGEKLFF
>TRBJ2-5|TRBV7-9|NA|TRBD2
TGTGCCAGCAGCTTAGGTTTCCAGCGGGGGGATCAGGAGACCCAGTACTTC
CASSLGFQRGDQETQYF
>TRBJ2-7|TRBV18|many|NA
TGTGCCAGCTCACCACCGGCCAGGACGTCCTACGAGCAGTACTTC
CASSPPARTSYEQYF
>TRBJ2-1|TRBV18|NA|NA
TGTGCCAGCTCACCACCAGGACCGAACAATGAGCAGTTCTTC
CASSPPGPNNEQFF
>TRBJ1-4|TRBV14|NA|NA
TGTGCCAGCAGCCAAGGTCCCTTTGCAACTAATGAAAAACTGTTTTTT
CASSQGPFATNEKLFF
>TRBJ1-3|TRBV12-3/TRBV12-4|few|NA
TGTGCCAGCAGCCTCAGACTGGGCGGAAACACCATATATTTT
CASSLRLGGNTIYF
>TRBJ2-7|TRBV12-3/TRBV12-4|NA|NA
TGTGCCAGCTCGTCAGGCCCGGGTATCTACGAGCAGTACTTC
CASSSGPGIYEQYF
>TRBJ1-5|TRBV9|NA|TRBD1
TGTGCCAGCAGCGTAGGGGGACAGGGGTATCAGCCCCAGCATTTT
CASSVGGQGYQPQHF
>TRBJ2-3|TRBV20-1|many|NA
TGCAGTGCTACTAACAGTGGGGGTACAGATACGCAGTATTTT
CSATNSGGTDTQYF
>TRBJ2-2|TRBV9|NA|NA
TGTGCCAGCACCCCGAGGGACAACTCGAACACCGGGGAGCTGTTTTTT
CASTPRDNSNTGELFF
>TRBJ1-1|TRBV7-6|few|NA
TGTGCCAGCAGCTTAGCCCCCCGGACTGAAGCTTTCTTT
CASSLAPRTEAFF
>TRBJ1-5|TRBV7-2|NA|TRBD1
TGTGCCAGCAGCCCAACAGTCCGACAGGGAATTTCTAGCAATCAGCCCCAGCATTTT
CASSPTVRQGISSNQPQHF
>TRBJ1-4|TRBV14|NA|NA
TGTGCCAGCAGCCAAGATCGGTCCGAAGAAGAAAAACTGTTTTTT
CASSQDRSEEEKLFF
>TRBJ1-1|TRBV15|NA|NA
TGTGCCACCAGCGCCTTACTGAACACTGAAGCTTTCTTT
CATSALLNTEAFF
>TRBJ2-7|TRBV29-1|NA|NA
TGCAGCGTTGCGGAGTACAGGGTTGACGAGCAGTACTTC
CSVAEYRVDEQYF
>TRBJ1-1|TRBV6-2/TRBV6-3|many|NA
TGTGCCAGCAGTTTCGGACGGGGGAACACTGAAGCTTTCTTT
CASSFGRGNTEAFF
>TRBJ1-1|TRBV6-6|few|NA
TGTGCCAGCAGTGAGCCGGGACATTCGAACACTGAAGCTTTCTTT
CASSEPGHSNTEAFF
>TRBJ1-1|TRBV18|NA|NA
TGTGCCAGCTCACCGGGCGCGGGGCGAGGTGGGCCTGAAGCTTTCTTT
CASSPGAGRGGPEAFF
>TRBJ2-7|TRBV27|few|NA
TGTGCCAGCAGTTCCCGGGGCCCCTACGAGCAGTACTTC
CASSSRGPYEQYF
>TRBJ1-1|TRBV28|NA|NA
TGTGCCACCCTCGAATTGAACACTGAAGCTTTCTTT
CATLELNTEAFF
>TRBJ2-3|TRBV7-3|NA|NA
TGTGCCAGCAGCATAACAGGGAGGTCAGATACGCAGTATTTT
CASSITGRSDTQYF
>TRBJ2-1|TRBV29-1|NA|NA
TGCAGCGGGGGCTCGGGGACCTACAATGAGCAGTTCTTC
CSGGSGTYNEQFF